The 20 T cell receptor beta chains below come from one sample, sequenced in a study of cytotoxic CD8 clonotypes in ibrutinib-treated CLL. Profiled with immunoSEQ multiplex PCR; TCRdb holds only in-frame clones, not every one. The sample consists of roughly 180,000 clones, roughly 80% of them appearing once. The material was PBMCs, obtained after 24 months of ibrutinib treatment. The source is a human donor with chronic lymphocytic leukemia.

This clone was picked up a small number of times. The rearrangement joins TRBV23-1 to TRBJ1-1; D call uncertain. TRBV23-1 is labeled an ORF, and its function is uncertain. V was cut by 1 base and J by 3 bases, with 15 bases left in between. The length of the CDR3 is 16 residues. Here the CDR3 DNA reads TGCGCCAGCAGTCAATTGCCAGGCCTGCCGGACACTGAAGCTTTCTTT. This sequence encodes CASSQLPGLPDTEAFF.

The chain carries TRBV19 and TRBJ2-7; TRBD2 matches at 7 bases. Germline trimming cut 4 bases from V and 2 bases from J; bases unmatched to any gene: 14. This CDR3 spans 17 amino acids. Germline V gives CDR1 LNHDA, CDR2 SQIVND (reference sequence). CDR3 DNA: TGTGCCAGTAGTAGAGAACCCGGGACTACGAAGCCCTACGAGCAGTACTTC. It codes for CASSREPGTTKPYEQYF.

The rearrangement links TRBV7-2 to TRBJ1-2, with 7 bases aligning to TRBD1. CDR3 length: 14 residues. CDR1 is SGHTA and CDR2 is FQGNSA in the germline V gene. Trimming at V came to 1 base and at J to 6 bases, leaving 5 bases not matched to a gene. The CDR3 region has the DNA TGTGCCAGCAGCTTAGTAAGCAGGGGGGATGGCTACACCTTC. The encoded protein is CASSLVSRGDGYTF.

The chain joins TRBV19 to TRBJ1-1, with TRBD1 identical over 9 bases. Trimming removed 2 bases from V and 8 bases from J; junction bases left unmatched: 3. Germline lookup yields CDR1 LNHDA and CDR2 SQIVND (reference sequence). The CDR3 contains 13 residues. This CDR3 is CASSILDRGEAFF. Written as DNA, the CDR3 is TGTGCCAGTAGTATATTGGACAGGGGAGAAGCTTTCTTT.

This chain connects TRBV5-1 to TRBJ2-5, with 8 bases matching TRBD1. Per the germline V gene, CDR1 is SGHRS and CDR2 is YFSETQ. The CDR3 sequence is 15 residues long. Trimming cost V 1 base and J 5 bases; bases outside gene matches: 7. CDR3 sequence: CASSLTPTGAETQYF. In DNA form, the CDR3 reads TGCGCCAGCAGCTTGACCCCGACAGGGGCGGAGACCCAGTACTTC.

The sample holds one count of this clone. V usage is TRBV28 and J usage is TRBJ2-5; either TRBD1 or TRBD2 may supply D (5 bases each). V was pared by 5 bases and J by 5 bases, with 18 bases between. Germline loops: CDR1 MDHEN, CDR2 SYDVKM. The CDR3 is 15 residues long. The CDR3 sequence: CASSGGMWGRETQYF. The CDR3 region has the DNA TGTGCCAGCAGTGGGGGAATGTGGGGTCGCGAGACCCAGTACTTC.

The V gene is TRBV29-1, the J gene TRBJ2-1; the match to TRBD2 covers 7 bases. Unmatched junction bases numbered 13, after V lost 7 bases and J lost 7 bases. Germline-derived CDR1 and CDR2 are SQVTM and ANQGSEA. The CDR3 is 14 amino acids. The CDR3 coding sequence is TGCAGCGCTCAAAATTTACGGGAGGTGAATGAGCAGTTCTTC. This codes for CSAQNLREVNEQFF.

The J gene is TRBJ1-2, the V gene TRBV5-6; no clear D gene. Trimming left V 3 bases short and J 8 bases short, with 17 bases between. The CDR3 runs to 14 residues. Germline CDR1 reads SGHDT; CDR2 reads YYEEEE. The CDR3 is CASSSLAPPGGYTF. In DNA, the CDR3 is TGTGCCAGCAGCTCGCTAGCCCCGCCCGGGGGCTACACCTTC.

The V and J genes are TRBV28 and TRBJ2-1; D is possibly TRBD1 (6 bases). Germline-derived CDR1 and CDR2 are MDHEN and SYDVKM. CDR3 length equals 14 residues. V dropped 2 bases and J dropped 7 bases, with 12 bases sitting between them. The CDR3 region has the DNA TGTGCCAGCAGTTTAACCCAGGGGAAGAATGAGCAGTTCTTC. This codes for CASSLTQGKNEQFF.

The chain is built from TRBV4-1 and TRBJ2-5; 7 bases align to TRBD2. Per germline, CDR1 MGHRA and CDR2 YSYEKL. J lost 2 bases, V lost 0 bases, and 3 bases had no gene match. The CDR3 covers 15 residues. The CDR3 DNA is TGCGCCAGCAGCCAAGATAGGCGGGGGCAAGAGACCCAGTACTTC. Its protein product is CASSQDRRGQETQYF.

The genes are TRBV4-1 and TRBJ2-7, with TRBD2 matching 8 bases. The germline V gene encodes CDR1 MGHRA and CDR2 YSYEKL. V dropped 4 bases and J dropped 6; count of bases not matched to a gene: 5. The CDR3 is made up of 13 amino acids. CDR3 coding DNA: TGCGCCAGCAGCCCCTCGGGAGGGGCCGAGCAGTACTTC. It specifies CASSPSGGAEQYF.

This clone was observed a few times. The genes are TRBV28 and TRBJ1-1; D is unclear. The CDR3 is made up of 14 amino acids. Per germline, CDR1 MDHEN and CDR2 SYDVKM. The ends were cut back, 2 bases at V and 0 bases at J, with 7 bases in the middle. CDR3 DNA sequence: TGTGCCAGCAGTTTAGTCAGGATGAACACTGAAGCTTTCTTT. Translated, it gives CASSLVRMNTEAFF.

The CDR3 region is CAWSTARSPNQPQHF. CDR3 DNA: TGTGCCTGGAGTACAGCAAGATCACCTAATCAGCCCCAGCATTTT. This rearrangement joins TRBV30 to TRBJ1-5, with D uncertain. The V end lost 2 bases, the J end lost 4 bases, and 15 bases lay between the germline ends. The CDR3 extends over 15 amino acids. The germline V gene encodes CDR1 GTSNPN and CDR2 SVGIG (reference sequence). Based on the CDR3 plus reference TRBV30 and TRBJ1-5, the full variable domain is SQTIHQWPATLVQPVGSPLSLECTVEGTSNPNLYWYRQAAGRGLQLLFYSVGIGQISSEVPQNLSASRPQDRQFILSSKKLLLSDSGFYLCAWSTARSPNQPQHFGDGTRLSIL.

The V gene is TRBV28, the J gene TRBJ2-7, with 8 bases aligning to TRBD2. Germline-derived CDR1 and CDR2 are MDHEN and SYDVKM. This CDR3 is 14 amino acids long. Trimming removed 7 bases from V and 0 bases from J; junction bases left unmatched: 5. The DNA of the CDR3 is TGTGCCAGCATCCCGGGAGGGAGCTCCTACGAGCAGTACTTC. It translates to CASIPGGSSYEQYF.

V and J are TRBV30 and TRBJ2-1, with unresolved D. The CDR3 consists of 13 residues. Germline V CDR1 and CDR2: GTSNPN, SVGIG (reference sequence). Trimming took off 1 base at V and 3 bases at J, with 7 bases between the two ends. CDR3 nucleotide sequence: TGTGCCTGGAGTGCACCCAACTACAATGAGCAGTTCTTC. Its protein product is CAWSAPNYNEQFF.

At least ten counts were recorded for this clone. The CDR3 nucleotides read TGTGCCAGCTCACCATCAGGAAACACCATATATTTT. Its translation is CASSPSGNTIYF. The chain combines TRBV18 with TRBJ1-3, with D unresolved. Germline V gene data show CDR1 as KGHSH and CDR2 as LQKENI. The CDR3 consists of 12 residues. Trimming shortened V by 2 bases and J by 4 bases, and 3 bases separated the two germline ends.

The table lists this clone with a count of one. The same CDR3 arises from other DNA sequences in this sample as well. The gene calls are TRBV20-1 and TRBJ2-5, with D unclear. Germline assignment: CDR1 DFQATT and CDR2 SNEGSKA (reference sequence). The V and J ends lost 0 bases and 5 bases respectively, with 4 bases between them. The CDR3 covers 11 residues. DNA of the CDR3: TGCAGTGCTAGAGATAGGGAGACCCAGTACTTC. Translating it yields CSARDRETQYF.

The chain combines TRBV14 with TRBJ2-2, with D perhaps matching TRBD2 (6 bases). CDR3 size: 15 residues. The V end lost 4 bases, the J end lost 4 bases, and 13 bases lay between the germline ends. Germline CDR1 SGHDN, CDR2 FVKESK. The CDR3 sequence is CASSRGAVLTGELFF. For the CDR3, the DNA is TGTGCCAGCAGCCGCGGGGCGGTCCTCACCGGGGAGCTGTTTTTT.

J is TRBJ2-1 and V is TRBV7-6; D uncertain. Germline assignment: CDR1 SGHVS and CDR2 FNYEAQ. Trimming removed 5 bases from V and 5 bases from J, with 13 bases in between. The CDR3 is made up of 14 amino acids. The CDR3, as DNA: TGTGCCAGCAGCCTCGTCGTTTCGGACAATGAGCAGTTCTTC. Translating it yields CASSLVVSDNEQFF. The variable domain in full, with the rest retrieved from reference TRBV7-6 and TRBJ2-1, is GAGVSQSPRYKVTKRGQDVALRCDPISGHVSLYWYRQALGQGPEFLTYFNYEAQQDKSGLPNDRFSAERPEGSISTLTIQRTEQRDSAMYRCASSLVVSDNEQFFGPGTRLTVL.

The V call is TRBV7-2, the J call TRBJ2-1, with 9 bases lining up with TRBD2. The ends lost 5 bases at V and 2 bases at J; junction bases unmatched: 7. Per germline, CDR1 SGHTA and CDR2 FQGNSA. The CDR3 loop spans 16 amino acids. This chain's CDR3 is CASSRTSVFPYNEQFF. CDR3 DNA sequence: TGTGCCAGCAGCCGGACTAGCGTGTTCCCCTACAATGAGCAGTTCTTC.